This TCR beta chain was obtained from a study of somatic mutations in cytotoxic T cells in rheumatoid arthritis. Overall study findings and caveats: The slight TRBV07 underrepresentation in rheumatoid arthritis patients was not adjusted for multiple comparisons.

In regard to this clone: As yet, its antigen is unknown.

Assay used: immunoSEQ multiplex PCR; TCRdb lists only in-frame clones, some missing. The sample lists approximately 3,000 clones, roughly nine tenths occurring once. The CDR3 contains 16 residues. V lost 4 bases and J lost 4; bases outside the gene matches: 8. CDR1 and CDR2 from the germline V gene are LGHNA and YSLEER. The sequenced material came from CD8+ T cells sorted from blood. This clonotype originated in a woman aged 60-75 years with rheumatoid arthritis. The chain recombines TRBV4-3 with TRBJ2-2; 8 nucleotides agree with TRBD2. In nucleotides, the CDR3 is TGCGCCAGCAGCCTTCGGGGAGCGGGAGCCACCGGGGAGCTGTTTTTT. It is translated as CASSLRGAGATGELFF.